This T cell receptor beta chain derives from a study of T-cell memory formation after mild COVID-19. TCRdb processed the 5' RACE reads anew with MiXCR; each CDR3 protein has one entry. The sample gives some 330,000 distinct CDR3 sequences, around a fifth of which show up once; under 15% is in the top ten. The CDR3 sequence is 13 residues long. V shed 5 bases and J 0 bases; nucleotides not matched to a gene: 0. CDR1 and CDR2 (germline): MNHNY, SVGAGI (reference sequence). Remarks on this clonotype: The antigen remains unidentified.

Study-level results: Prior to infection, memory already included some responding clones, suggesting cross-reactive memory joined. Later expanders leaned CD4+, whereas clones that contracted between day 15 and 85 were balanced CD4/CD8.

The rearrangement links TRBV6-6 to TRBJ1-1, with 7 nucleotides matching TRBD1. Material for sequencing was PBMCs or a T cell subset sorted from them (not recorded which). The clonotype originates from an adult woman who had mild COVID-19 (a few samples of this study predate the infection). Cell type and time point are not known. CDR3 loop: CASSTGVNTEAFF. CDR3 sequence (DNA): TGTGCCAGCAGTACAGGGGTGAACACTGAAGCTTTCTTT.